This entry is about one T cell receptor (beta chain). This sample was included in a study of cytomegalovirus exposure and HLA in healthy donors. The CDR3 runs to 15 residues. CDR1 SGHTA and CDR2 FQGNSA come from the germline V gene. V shed 5 bases, J shed 3 bases, and the junction held 6 bases outside the gene matches. A multiplex PCR was run with 60 Vbeta primers and 13 Jbeta primers. Some clones are missing from TCRdb's copy, which holds only in-frame ones; the method was immunoSEQ multiplex PCR. The data show roughly 150,000 clones, 65% to 80% seen once. What was sequenced was PBMCs. V gene TRBV7-2 combines with J gene TRBJ2-1; 8 bases agree with TRBD2. This receptor was taken from a young man in good health and CMV-seronegative. The CDR3 sequence: CASSPSGGNYNEQFF. In DNA form, the CDR3 reads TGTGCCAGCAGCCCAAGCGGGGGCAACTACAATGAGCAGTTCTTC.